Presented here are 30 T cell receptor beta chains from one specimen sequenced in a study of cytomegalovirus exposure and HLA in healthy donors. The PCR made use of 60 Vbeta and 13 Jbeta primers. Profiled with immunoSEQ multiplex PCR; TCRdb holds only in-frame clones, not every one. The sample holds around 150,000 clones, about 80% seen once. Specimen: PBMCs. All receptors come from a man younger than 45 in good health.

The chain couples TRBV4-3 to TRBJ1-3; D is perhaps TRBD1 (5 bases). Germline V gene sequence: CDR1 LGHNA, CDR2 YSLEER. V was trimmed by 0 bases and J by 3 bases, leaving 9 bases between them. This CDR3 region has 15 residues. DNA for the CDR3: TGCGCCAGCAGCCAAGAGGAAGGGGATGGAAACACCATATATTTT. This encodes CASSQEEGDGNTIYF.

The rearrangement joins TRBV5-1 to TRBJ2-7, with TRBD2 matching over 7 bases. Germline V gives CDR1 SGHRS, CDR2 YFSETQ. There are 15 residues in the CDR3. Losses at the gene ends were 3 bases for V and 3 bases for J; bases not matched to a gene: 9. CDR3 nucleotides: TGCGCCAGCAGCTCCGGACTAGGCAAGGGCTACGAGCAGTACTTC. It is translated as CASSSGLGKGYEQYF.

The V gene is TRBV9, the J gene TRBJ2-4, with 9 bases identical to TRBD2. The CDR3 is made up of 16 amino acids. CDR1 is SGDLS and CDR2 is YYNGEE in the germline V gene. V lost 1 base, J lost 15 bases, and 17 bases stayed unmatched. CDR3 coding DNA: TGTGCCAGCAGCGTAACACCAGGGACTAGCCCTGCAAGTCTGTACTTC. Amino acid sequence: CASSVTPGTSPASLYF.

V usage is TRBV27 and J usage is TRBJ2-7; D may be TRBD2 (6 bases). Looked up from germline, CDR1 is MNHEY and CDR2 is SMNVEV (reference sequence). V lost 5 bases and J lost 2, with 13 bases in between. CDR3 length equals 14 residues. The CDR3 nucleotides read TGTGCCAGCAGTCCGCGACTAGGGCCCTACGAGCAGTACTTC. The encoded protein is CASSPRLGPYEQYF.

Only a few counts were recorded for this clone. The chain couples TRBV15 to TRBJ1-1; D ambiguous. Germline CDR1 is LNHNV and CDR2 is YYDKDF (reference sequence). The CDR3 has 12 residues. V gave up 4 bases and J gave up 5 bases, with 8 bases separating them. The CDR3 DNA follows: TGTGCCACCAGCATGGGCATGACTGAAGCTTTCTTT. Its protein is CATSMGMTEAFF.

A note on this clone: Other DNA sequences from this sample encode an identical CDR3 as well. CDR3 sequence reads: CASSYGDRANTEAFF. CDR3 bases: TGTGCCAGCAGTTACGGAGACAGGGCCAACACTGAAGCTTTCTTT. The V and J genes are TRBV6-5 and TRBJ1-1; 7 bases line up with TRBD1. This CDR3 has 15 amino acids. Germline-derived CDR1 and CDR2 are MNHEY and SVGAGI. With 2 bases clipped from V and 2 bases from J, the junction kept 5 bases outside the gene matches.

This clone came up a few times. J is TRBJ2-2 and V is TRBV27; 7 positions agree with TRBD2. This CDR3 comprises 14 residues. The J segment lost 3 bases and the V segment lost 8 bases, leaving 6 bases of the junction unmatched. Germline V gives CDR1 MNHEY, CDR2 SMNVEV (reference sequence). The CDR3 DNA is TGTGCCAGCTCGACTAGCTGGGACACCGGGGAGCTGTTTTTT. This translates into CASSTSWDTGELFF.

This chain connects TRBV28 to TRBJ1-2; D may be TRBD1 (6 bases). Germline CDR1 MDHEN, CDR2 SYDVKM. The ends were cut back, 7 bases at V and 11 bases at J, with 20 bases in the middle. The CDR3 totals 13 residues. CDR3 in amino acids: CASTEQGGSRYTF. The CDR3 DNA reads TGTGCCAGCACCGAACAGGGAGGGAGTAGGTACACCTTC.

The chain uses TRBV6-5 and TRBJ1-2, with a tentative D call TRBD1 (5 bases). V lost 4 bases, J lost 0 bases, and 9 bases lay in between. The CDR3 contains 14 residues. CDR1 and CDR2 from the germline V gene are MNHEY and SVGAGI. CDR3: CASSWGRANYGYTF. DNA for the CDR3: TGTGCCAGCAGTTGGGGCAGGGCTAACTATGGCTACACCTTC.

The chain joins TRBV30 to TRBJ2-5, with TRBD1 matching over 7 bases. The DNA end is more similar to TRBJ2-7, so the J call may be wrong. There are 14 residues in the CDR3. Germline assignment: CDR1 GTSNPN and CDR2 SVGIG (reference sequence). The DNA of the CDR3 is TGTGCCTGGAGTGTCTCTTTAGGGGGCGCCGAGCAGTACTTC. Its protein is CAWSVSLGGAEQYF.

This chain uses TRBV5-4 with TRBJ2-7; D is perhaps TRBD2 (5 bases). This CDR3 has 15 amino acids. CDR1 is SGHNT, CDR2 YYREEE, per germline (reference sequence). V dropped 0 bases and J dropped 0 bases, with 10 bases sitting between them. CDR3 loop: CASSLGRASSYEQYF. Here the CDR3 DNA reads TGTGCCAGCAGCTTGGGGCGGGCGAGCTCCTACGAGCAGTACTTC. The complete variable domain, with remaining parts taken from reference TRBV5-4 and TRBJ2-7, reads ETGVTQSPTHLIKTRGQQVTLRCSSQSGHNTVSWYQQALGQGPQFIFQYYREEENGRGNFPPRFSGLQFPNYSSELNVNALELDDSALYLCASSLGRASSYEQYFGPGTRLTVT.

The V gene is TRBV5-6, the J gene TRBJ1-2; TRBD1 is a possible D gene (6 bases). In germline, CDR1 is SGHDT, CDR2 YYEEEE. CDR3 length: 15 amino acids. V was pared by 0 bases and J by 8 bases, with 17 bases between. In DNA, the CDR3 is TGTGCCAGCAGCTTGGAACTCTCCAGGGGCCGGGGCTACACCTTC. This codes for CASSLELSRGRGYTF. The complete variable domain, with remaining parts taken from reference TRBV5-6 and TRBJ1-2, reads DAGVTQSPTHLIKTRGQQVTLRCSPKSGHDTVSWYQQALGQGPQFIFQYYEEEERQRGNFPDRFSGHQFPNYSSELNVNALLLGDSALYLCASSLELSRGRGYTFGSGTRLTVV.

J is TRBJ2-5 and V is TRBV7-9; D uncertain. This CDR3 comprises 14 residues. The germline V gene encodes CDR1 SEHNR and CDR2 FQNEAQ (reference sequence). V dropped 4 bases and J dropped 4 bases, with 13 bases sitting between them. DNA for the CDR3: TGTGCCAGCAGCTCTAGAACAAGCTTAGAGACCCAGTACTTC. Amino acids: CASSSRTSLETQYF.

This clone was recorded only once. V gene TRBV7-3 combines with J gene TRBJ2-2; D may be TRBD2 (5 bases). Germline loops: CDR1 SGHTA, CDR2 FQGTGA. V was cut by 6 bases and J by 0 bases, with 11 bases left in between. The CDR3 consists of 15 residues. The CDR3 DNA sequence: TGTGCCAGCAGAGAACTAGGGTCGAACACCGGGGAGCTGTTTTTT. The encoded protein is CASRELGSNTGELFF.

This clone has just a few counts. CDR3 sequence: CASSRDSNTEAFF. The DNA for the CDR3 is TGCGCCAGCAGCCGGGACTCGAACACTGAAGCTTTCTTT. The chain recombines TRBV5-1 with TRBJ1-1; maybe TRBD1 (5 bases). This CDR3 spans 13 amino acids. The germline gives CDR1 SGHRS, CDR2 YFSETQ. V lost 4 bases and J lost 1, with 8 bases in between.

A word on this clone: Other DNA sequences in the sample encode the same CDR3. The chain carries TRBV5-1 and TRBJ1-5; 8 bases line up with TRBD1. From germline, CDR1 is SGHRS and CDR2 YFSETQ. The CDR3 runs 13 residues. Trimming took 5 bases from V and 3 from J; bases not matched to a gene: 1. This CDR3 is CASRTGDNQPQHF. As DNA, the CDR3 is TGCGCCAGCAGGACAGGGGACAATCAGCCCCAGCATTTT.

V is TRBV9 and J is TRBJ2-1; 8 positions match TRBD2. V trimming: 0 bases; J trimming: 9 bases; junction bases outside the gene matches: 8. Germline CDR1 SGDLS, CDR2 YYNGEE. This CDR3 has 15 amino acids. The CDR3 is CASSVVSGSFSEQFF. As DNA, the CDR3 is TGTGCCAGCAGCGTAGTCAGCGGGAGTTTTTCTGAGCAGTTCTTC. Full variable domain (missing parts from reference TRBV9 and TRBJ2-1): DSGVTQTPKHLITATGQRVTLRCSPRSGDLSVYWYQQSLDQGLQFLIQYYNGEERAKGNILERFSAQQFPDLHSELNLSSLELGDSALYFCASSVVSGSFSEQFFGPGTRLTVL.

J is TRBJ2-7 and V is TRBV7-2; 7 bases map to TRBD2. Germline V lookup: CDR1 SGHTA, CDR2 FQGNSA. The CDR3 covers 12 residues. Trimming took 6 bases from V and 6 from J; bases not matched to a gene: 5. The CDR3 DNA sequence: TGTGCCAGCAGTATAAGGACTAGCGAGCAGTACTTC. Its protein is CASSIRTSEQYF.

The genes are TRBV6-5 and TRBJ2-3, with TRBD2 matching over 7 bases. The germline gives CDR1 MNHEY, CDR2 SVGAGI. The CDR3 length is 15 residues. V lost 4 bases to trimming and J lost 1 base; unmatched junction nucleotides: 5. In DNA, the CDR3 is TGTGCCAGCAGTTTTTACAGCGGGGGCACAGATACGCAGTATTTT. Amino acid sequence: CASSFYSGGTDTQYF.

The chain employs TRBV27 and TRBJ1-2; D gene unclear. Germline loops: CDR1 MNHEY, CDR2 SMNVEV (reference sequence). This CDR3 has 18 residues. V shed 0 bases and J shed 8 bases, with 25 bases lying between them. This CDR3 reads CASSLSINRPTSRWGYTF. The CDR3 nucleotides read TGTGCCAGCAGTTTATCGATAAACCGCCCAACCTCGAGGTGGGGCTACACCTTC.

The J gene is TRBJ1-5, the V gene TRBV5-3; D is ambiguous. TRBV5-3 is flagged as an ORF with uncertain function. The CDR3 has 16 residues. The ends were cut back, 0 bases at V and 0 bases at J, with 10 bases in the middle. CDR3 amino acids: CARSLGRLDSNQPQHF. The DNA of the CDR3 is TGTGCCAGAAGCTTGGGGCGACTGGATAGCAATCAGCCCCAGCATTTT.

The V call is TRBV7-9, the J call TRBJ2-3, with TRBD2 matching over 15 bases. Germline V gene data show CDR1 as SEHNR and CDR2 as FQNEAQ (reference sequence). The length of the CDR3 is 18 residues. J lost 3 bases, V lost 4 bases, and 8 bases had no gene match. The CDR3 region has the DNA TGTGCCAGCAGCTCCCTGGGACTAGCGGGAGGTTCGACAGATACGCAGTATTTT. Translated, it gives CASSSLGLAGGSTDTQYF.

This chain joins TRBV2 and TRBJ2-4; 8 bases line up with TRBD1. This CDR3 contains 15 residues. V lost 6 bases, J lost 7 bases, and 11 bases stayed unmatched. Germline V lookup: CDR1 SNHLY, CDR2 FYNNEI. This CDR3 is CASRKSTGAGNIQYF. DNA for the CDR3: TGTGCCAGCAGAAAATCGACAGGGGCGGGGAACATTCAGTACTTC.

Written as DNA, the CDR3 is TGTGCCAGCAGCGATACCACAGGGGCGGAAGAGACCCAGTACTTC. It yields the protein CASSDTTGAEETQYF. The chain is built from TRBV13 and TRBJ2-5, with 7 bases identical to TRBD1. Germline-derived CDR1 and CDR2 are PRHDT and FYEKMQ (reference sequence). This CDR3 has 15 residues. V trimming: 5 bases; J trimming: 3 bases; junction bases outside the gene matches: 9.

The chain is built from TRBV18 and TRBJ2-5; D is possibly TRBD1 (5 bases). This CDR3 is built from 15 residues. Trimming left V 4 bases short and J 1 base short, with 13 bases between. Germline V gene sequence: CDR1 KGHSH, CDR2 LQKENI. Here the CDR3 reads CASSLPRAAQETQYF. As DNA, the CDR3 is TGTGCCAGCTCACTGCCCAGGGCGGCCCAAGAGACCCAGTACTTC.

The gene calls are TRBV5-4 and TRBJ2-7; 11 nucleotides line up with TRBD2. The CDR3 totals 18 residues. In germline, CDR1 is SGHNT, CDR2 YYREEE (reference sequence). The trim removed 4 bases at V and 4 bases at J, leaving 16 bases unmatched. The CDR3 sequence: CASSRGGMAGTSGYEQYF. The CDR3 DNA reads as TGTGCCAGCAGCCGGGGAGGAATGGCCGGGACTAGCGGATACGAGCAGTACTTC. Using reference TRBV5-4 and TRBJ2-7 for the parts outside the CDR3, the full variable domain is ETGVTQSPTHLIKTRGQQVTLRCSSQSGHNTVSWYQQALGQGPQFIFQYYREEENGRGNFPPRFSGLQFPNYSSELNVNALELDDSALYLCASSRGGMAGTSGYEQYFGPGTRLTVT.

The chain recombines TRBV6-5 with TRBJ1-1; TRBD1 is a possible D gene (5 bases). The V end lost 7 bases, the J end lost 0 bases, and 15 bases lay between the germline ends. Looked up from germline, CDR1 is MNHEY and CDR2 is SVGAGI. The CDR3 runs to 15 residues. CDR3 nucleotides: TGTGCCAGCACCGGGAGGGGAGGGGTGAACACTGAAGCTTTCTTT. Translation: CASTGRGGVNTEAFF.

The CDR3 is CASSLASTSYEQYF. The CDR3, as DNA: TGTGCCAGCAGCTTAGCTAGCACCTCCTACGAGCAGTACTTC. The chain recombines TRBV11-2 with TRBJ2-7; D may be TRBD2 (5 bases). The germline gives CDR1 SGHAT, CDR2 FQNNGV. CDR3 size: 14 residues. V lost 1 base to trimming and J lost 0 bases, with 7 bases between them. Looking up the rest from reference TRBV11-2 and TRBJ2-7 gives the full variable domain: EAGVAQSPRYKIIEKRQSVAFWCNPISGHATLYWYQQILGQGPKLLIQFQNNGVVDDSQLPKDRFSAERLKGVDSTLKIQPAKLEDSAVYLCASSLASTSYEQYFGPGTRLTVT.

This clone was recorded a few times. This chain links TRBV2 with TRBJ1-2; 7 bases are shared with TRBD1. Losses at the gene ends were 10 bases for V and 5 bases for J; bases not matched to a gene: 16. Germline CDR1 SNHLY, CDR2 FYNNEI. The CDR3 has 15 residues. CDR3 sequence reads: CATKWGRGGDYGYTF. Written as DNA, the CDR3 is TGTGCCACCAAATGGGGACGAGGGGGCGATTATGGCTACACCTTC. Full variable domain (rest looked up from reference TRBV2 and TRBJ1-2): EPEVTQTPSHQVTQMGQEVILRCVPISNHLYFYWYRQILGQKVEFLVSFYNNEISEKSEIFDDQFSVERPDGSNFTLKIRSTKLEDSAMYFCATKWGRGGDYGYTFGSGTRLTVV.

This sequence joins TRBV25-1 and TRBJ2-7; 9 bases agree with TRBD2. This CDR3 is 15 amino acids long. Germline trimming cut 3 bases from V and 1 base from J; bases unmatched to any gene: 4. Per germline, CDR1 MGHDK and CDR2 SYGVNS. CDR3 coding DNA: TGTGCCAGCAGTGATCCGAGCGGGAGGTCCTACGAGCAGTACTTC. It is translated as CASSDPSGRSYEQYF.